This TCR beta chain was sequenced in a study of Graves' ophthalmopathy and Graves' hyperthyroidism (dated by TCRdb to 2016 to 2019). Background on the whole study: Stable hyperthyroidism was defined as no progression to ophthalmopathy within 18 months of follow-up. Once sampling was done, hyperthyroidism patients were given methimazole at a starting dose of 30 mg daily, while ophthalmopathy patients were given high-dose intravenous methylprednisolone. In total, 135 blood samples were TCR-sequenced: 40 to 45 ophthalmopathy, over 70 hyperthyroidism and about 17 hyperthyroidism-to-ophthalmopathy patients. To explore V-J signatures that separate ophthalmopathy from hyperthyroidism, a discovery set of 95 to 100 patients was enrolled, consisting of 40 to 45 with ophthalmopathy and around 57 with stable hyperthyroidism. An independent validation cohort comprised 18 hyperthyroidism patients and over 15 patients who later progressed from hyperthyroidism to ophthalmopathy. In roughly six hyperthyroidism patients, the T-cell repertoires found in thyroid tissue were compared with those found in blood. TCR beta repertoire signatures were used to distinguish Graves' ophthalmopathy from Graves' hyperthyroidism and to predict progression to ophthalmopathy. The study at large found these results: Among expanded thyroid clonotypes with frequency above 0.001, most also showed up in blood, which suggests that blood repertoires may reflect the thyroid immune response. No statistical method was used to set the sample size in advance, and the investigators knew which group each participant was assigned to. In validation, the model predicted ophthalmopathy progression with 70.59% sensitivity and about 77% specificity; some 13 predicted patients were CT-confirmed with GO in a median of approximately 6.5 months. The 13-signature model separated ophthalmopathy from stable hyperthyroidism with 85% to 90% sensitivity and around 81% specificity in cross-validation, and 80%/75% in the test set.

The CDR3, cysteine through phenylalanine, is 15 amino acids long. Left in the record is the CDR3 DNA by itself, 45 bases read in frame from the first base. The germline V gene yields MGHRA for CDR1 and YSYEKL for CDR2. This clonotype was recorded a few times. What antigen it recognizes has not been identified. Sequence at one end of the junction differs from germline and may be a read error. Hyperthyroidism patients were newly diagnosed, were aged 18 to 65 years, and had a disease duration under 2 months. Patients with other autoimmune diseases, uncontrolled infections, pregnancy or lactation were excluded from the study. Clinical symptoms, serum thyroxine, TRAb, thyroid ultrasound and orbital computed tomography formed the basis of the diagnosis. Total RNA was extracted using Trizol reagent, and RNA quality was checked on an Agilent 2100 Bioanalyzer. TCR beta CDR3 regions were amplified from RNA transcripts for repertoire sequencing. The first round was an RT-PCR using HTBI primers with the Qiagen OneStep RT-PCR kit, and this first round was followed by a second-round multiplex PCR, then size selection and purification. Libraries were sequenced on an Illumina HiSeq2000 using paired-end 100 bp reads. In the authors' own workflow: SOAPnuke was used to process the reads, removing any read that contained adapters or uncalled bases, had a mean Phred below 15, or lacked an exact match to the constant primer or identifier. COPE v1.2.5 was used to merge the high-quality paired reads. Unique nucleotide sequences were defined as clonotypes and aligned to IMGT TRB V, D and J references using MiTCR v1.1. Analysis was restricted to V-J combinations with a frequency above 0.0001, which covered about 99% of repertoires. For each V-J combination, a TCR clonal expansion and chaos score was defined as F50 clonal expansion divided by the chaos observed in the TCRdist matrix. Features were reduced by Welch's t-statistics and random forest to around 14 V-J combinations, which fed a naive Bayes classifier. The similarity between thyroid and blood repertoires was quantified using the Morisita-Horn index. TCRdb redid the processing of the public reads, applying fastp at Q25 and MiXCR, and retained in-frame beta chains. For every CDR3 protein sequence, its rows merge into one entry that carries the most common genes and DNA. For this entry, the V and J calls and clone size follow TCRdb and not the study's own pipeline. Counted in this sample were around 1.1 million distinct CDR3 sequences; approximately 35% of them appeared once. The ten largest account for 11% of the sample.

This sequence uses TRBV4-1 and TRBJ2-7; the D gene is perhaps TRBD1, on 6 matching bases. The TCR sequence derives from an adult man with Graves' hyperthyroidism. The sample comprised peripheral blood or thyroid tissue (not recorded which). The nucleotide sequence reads TGCGCCAACAGCCAAGTCGAGAACAGGGACTACGAGCAGTACTTC. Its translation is CANSQVENRDYEQYF.